Listed below are T cell receptor beta chains from one sample, sequenced in a study of blood T cell repertoires in COVID-19. Profiled with immunoSEQ multiplex PCR; TCRdb holds only in-frame clones, not every one. This sample has more than 100,000 clones, with approximately 88% found just once. Material: peripheral blood. These receptors came from a woman aged 80 or over with acute or convalescent COVID-19. The conserved cysteine and the conserved F or W are not part of the CDR3 here.

>TRBV7-8
ASSSNGQGNSPLH
>TRBV6-2/TRBV6-3
ASSYFPGVHQPQH
>TRBV7-2
ASSLRLAGGRSDTQY
>TRBV3-1/TRBV3-2
ASSQDSGAPQY
>TRBV5-8
ASSLGATGASNEKLF
>TRBV6-2/TRBV6-3
ASSPGTGLDEQY
>TRBV6-5
ATLGQGAHEQY
>TRBV11-2
ASSPTGGLGNEQF
>TRBV5-1
ASSYGQGARETQY
>TRBV2
ASSVRGDTEAF
>TRBV3-1/TRBV3-2
ASSHEDRATYNEQF
>TRBV7-8
ASSSDGTLNTEAF
>TRBV6-2/TRBV6-3
ASSYGNSGHATGYT
>TRBV3-1/TRBV3-2
ASSQWRDGRNEQF
>TRBV19
ASSRIGGVTEAF
>TRBV6-7
ASNPPRGSPYGYT
>TRBV3-1/TRBV3-2
ASSQVFTEAF
>TRBV7-9
ASSPGGLAHEQY
>TRBV7-9
ASSHGQVGGSYNSPLH
>TRBV4-1
ASSQGGGATEAF
>TRBV4-3
ASSPGLPYEQF
>TRBV4-1
ASSQDMARGFDGYT
>TRBV19
ASSIEVSQGISPLH
>TRBV4-3
ASSHWTSGGRDEQF
>TRBV5-1
ASSWGQGANTGELF
>TRBV19
ASTAGQGVSNQPQH
>TRBV5-6
ASSLVQGVLAEPQH
>TRBV6-5
ASSYSRDSYEQY
>TRBV27
ASSSRHSGGSSYNEQF
>TRBV19
ASSRLRHGDYNEQF
>TRBV6-6
ASSSQGLDYGYT
>TRBV13
ASSPSQGNYGYT
>TRBV6-5
ASSWGTGKGDEQY
>TRBV5-1
ASSFKSGRSYEQY